This entry lists 24 T cell receptor beta chains sequenced from one sample in a study of T cells in Graves' hyperthyroidism and ophthalmopathy. Amplification yielded TCR beta CDR3 regions, with RNA transcripts as the source. During a first-round RT-PCR of the TCR CDR3, the HTBI primer set was used. From the multiplex PCR reads, TCRdb called clonotypes with MiXCR, one entry per CDR3 protein. The top ten hold under 8% of the sample, which has approximately 590,000 distinct CDR3 sequences, around 14% seen once. The sequenced sample was blood. All receptors come from a woman under 40 with Graves' hyperthyroidism.

This clonotype has a handful of counts. This chain links TRBV7-9 with TRBJ1-3; 8 bases agree with TRBD1. The germline V gene encodes CDR1 SEHNR and CDR2 FQNEAQ (reference sequence). The CDR3 sequence is 17 residues long. V was pared by 2 bases and J by 0 bases, with 6 bases of the junction left unmatched. This CDR3 is CASSLRPDRGSGNTIYF. CDR3 sequence (DNA): TGTGCCAGCAGCTTAAGGCCCGACAGGGGCTCTGGAAACACCATATATTTT. Complete variable domain (other parts from reference TRBV7-9 and TRBJ1-3): DTGVSQNPRHKITKRGQNVTFRCDPISEHNRLYWYRQTLGQGPEFLTYFQNEAQLEKSRLLSDRFSAERPKGSFSTLEIQRTEQGDSAMYLCASSLRPDRGSGNTIYFGEGSWLTVV.

This clonotype was observed a few times. The genes are TRBV28 and TRBJ2-3; D is uncertain. CDR3 length: 13 residues. Trimming took 6 bases from V and 3 from J, leaving 10 bases between them. The germline V gene has CDR1 MDHEN and CDR2 SYDVKM. DNA of the CDR3: TGTGCCAGCAGCCCGCAATGGACAGATACGCAGTATTTT. Its protein is CASSPQWTDTQYF.

This clonotype has just a few counts. At one boundary the junction diverges from the germline segment, which might be a read error. This rearrangement joins TRBV12-3 or TRBV12-4 to TRBJ2-1; maybe TRBD2 (5 bases). The CDR3 is 15 amino acids. The CDR3: CASSLANPYYNEQFF. CDR3 sequence (DNA): TGTGCCAGCAGCTTAGCGAACCCCTACTACAATGAGCAGTTCTTC.

The V gene is TRBV10-3, the J gene TRBJ2-7; TRBD1 aligns across 7 bases. V was pared by 8 bases and J by 4 bases, with 8 bases of the junction left unmatched. The CDR3 is 13 residues long. Looked up from germline, CDR1 is ENHRY and CDR2 is SYGVKD. The CDR3 DNA follows: TGTGCCATCCGTAGCCAGGGGGTTTACGAGCAGTACTTC. Protein product: CAIRSQGVYEQYF.

In this sample, this clonotype turned up many times. This chain's CDR3 is CAWRRLTYEQYF. The CDR3 nucleotides read TGTGCCTGGCGGAGATTGACCTACGAGCAGTACTTC. The rearrangement uses TRBV30 and TRBJ2-7; D unclear. The CDR3 consists of 12 residues. From germline, CDR1 is GTSNPN and CDR2 SVGIG (reference sequence). Trimming pared 5 bases from V and 2 bases from J, leaving 10 bases between.

Many counts were recorded for this clonotype. This chain connects TRBV3-1 to TRBJ1-1; no clear D gene. The CDR3 loop spans 14 amino acids. CDR1 LGHDT and CDR2 YNNKEL come from the germline V gene (reference sequence). The V end was cut by 1 base, the J end by 1 base, with 7 bases between. CDR3 protein: CASSQVFRNTEAFF. The DNA for the CDR3 is TGTGCCAGCAGCCAAGTTTTCAGGAACACTGAAGCTTTCTTT.

There are a few counts of this clonotype. This sequence joins TRBV29-1 and TRBJ2-1; tentative D call: TRBD1 (5 bases). In germline, CDR1 is SQVTM, CDR2 ANQGSEA. Trimming took 5 bases from V and 0 from J, leaving 17 bases between them. This CDR3 has 16 amino acids. The CDR3 bases are TGCAGCGTTAGCTGGTCCGGCAGGGACTCCTACAATGAGCAGTTCTTC. Translated: CSVSWSGRDSYNEQFF.

V is TRBV6-2 or TRBV6-3 and J is TRBJ1-6, with 7 nucleotides matching TRBD1. The germline CDR1 and CDR2 sequences are MNHEY and SVGEGT. The CDR3 contains 17 residues. J was trimmed by 10 bases and V by 0 bases; bases with no gene match: 12. For the CDR3, the DNA is TGTGCCAGCAGTTACTCGAGAGGCGGGACAGCGGGGTCACCCCTCCACTTT. Translating gives CASSYSRGGTAGSPLHF.

V is TRBV19 and J is TRBJ2-7; 11 bases are a match to TRBD1. Per germline, CDR1 LNHDA and CDR2 SQIVND (reference sequence). The CDR3 is 15 residues long. V was clipped by 7 bases and J by 1 base; unmatched bases: 6. For the CDR3, the DNA is TGTGCCAGTACTCCCGGGACAGGGGGTTCCTACGAGCAGTACTTC. It encodes CASTPGTGGSYEQYF.

The chain links TRBV5-1 to TRBJ1-3, with D hard to call. Germline V lookup: CDR1 SGHRS, CDR2 YFSETQ. This CDR3 region has 16 residues. Deletions cut 1 base from V and 4 bases from J, with 15 bases between. CDR3 bases: TGCGCCAGCAGCTTGAGACCCCCCTCCTCCGGAAACACCATATATTTT. It specifies CASSLRPPSSGNTIYF.

This clonotype was observed a handful of times. This chain joins TRBV6-1 and TRBJ2-3; TRBD2 aligns across 7 bases. J lost 2 bases, V lost 5 bases, and 10 bases had no gene match. The CDR3 covers 16 residues. CDR1 and CDR2 (germline): MNHNS, SASEGT. The CDR3 region is CASSSRVAGSTDTQYF. The CDR3 DNA reads TGTGCCAGCAGTTCCCGGGTAGCGGGCTCCACAGATACGCAGTATTTT.

This clonotype was recorded a few times. The V call is TRBV13, the J call TRBJ2-2; D assignment may be TRBD1 or TRBD2 (5 bases each). The V end lost 1 base, the J end lost 5 bases, and 20 bases lay between the germline ends. CDR1 is PRHDT, CDR2 FYEKMQ, per germline (reference sequence). CDR3 length equals 18 residues. CDR3 region: CASSLVPNYGTGTGELFF. For the CDR3, the DNA is TGTGCCAGCAGCTTAGTTCCCAATTACGGGACCGGGACCGGGGAGCTGTTTTTT.

This clonotype was observed a few times. The chain links TRBV18 to TRBJ2-7; a possible D gene is TRBD2 (5 bases). Germline assignment: CDR1 KGHSH and CDR2 LQKENI. Trimming took 11 bases from V and 7 from J, leaving 18 bases between them. The CDR3 has 12 residues. Here the CDR3 DNA reads TGTGCCTCCGGGATAAGTCTGTATGAGCAGTACTTC. It is translated as CASGISLYEQYF.

At least ten counts were recorded for this clonotype. J is TRBJ2-7 and V is TRBV28, with no clear D. The germline V gene has CDR1 MDHEN and CDR2 SYDVKM. The V gene lost 2 bases and the J gene lost 0 bases, with 11 bases spanning the gap. The CDR3 totals 15 residues. DNA for the CDR3: TGTGCCAGCAGTTTAGTAGCAGCTTCCTCCTACGAGCAGTACTTC. Residues: CASSLVAASSYEQYF.

This clonotype was found a few times. This chain links TRBV9 with TRBJ2-7; the D gene is possibly TRBD2 (6 bases). The length of the CDR3 is 18 residues. Germline V lookup: CDR1 SGDLS, CDR2 YYNGEE. Trimming removed 1 base from V and 0 bases from J, with 20 bases in between. The CDR3 sequence: CASSVSSEGGKPSYEQYF. CDR3 sequence (DNA): TGTGCCAGCAGCGTAAGTTCGGAGGGAGGTAAACCCTCCTACGAGCAGTACTTC.

At least ten counts were recorded for this clonotype. The chain recombines TRBV28 with TRBJ2-7, with 7 nucleotides matching TRBD1. The CDR3 loop spans 14 amino acids. Trimming took 4 bases from V and 2 from J; bases not matched to a gene: 5. CDR1 and CDR2 (germline): MDHEN, SYDVKM. This CDR3 is CASSSGQAPYEQYF. CDR3 nucleotides: TGTGCCAGCAGTTCCGGACAGGCCCCCTACGAGCAGTACTTC.

The genes are TRBV27 and TRBJ2-1; D may match TRBD1 or TRBD2 (5 bases each). Germline V lookup: CDR1 MNHEY, CDR2 SMNVEV (reference sequence). CDR3 length: 14 residues. CDR3 in DNA: TGTGTCAGTACGGGGCGGTTTAACCACAATGAGCAGTTCTTC. Protein sequence: CVSTGRFNHNEQFF.

This clonotype was seen many times. The chain employs TRBV10-3 and TRBJ2-1, with 12 positions matching TRBD1. This CDR3 spans 15 amino acids. CDR1 is ENHRY and CDR2 is SYGVKD in the germline V gene. Trimming at V came to 6 bases and at J to 0 bases, leaving 0 bases not matched to a gene. The CDR3 nucleotides are TGTGCCATCAGGGGACAGGGGGCCTCCTACAATGAGCAGTTCTTC. It specifies CAIRGQGASYNEQFF.

This clonotype appeared many times. The rearrangement joins TRBV7-9 to TRBJ2-7; 8 bases fit TRBD1. The CDR3 runs 18 residues. Germline-derived CDR1 and CDR2 are SEHNR and FQNEAQ (reference sequence). V gave up 1 base and J gave up 0 bases; unmatched junction bases: 11. The CDR3 DNA reads TGTGCCAGCAGCTTAGAGTTAGGGGGACAGGTTACCTCCTACGAGCAGTACTTC. Its translation: CASSLELGGQVTSYEQYF.

This clonotype has only a few counts. The chain uses TRBV19 and TRBJ2-1, with a tentative D call TRBD2 (5 bases). CDR1 is LNHDA and CDR2 is SQIVND in the germline V gene (reference sequence). V gave up 3 bases and J gave up 10 bases, with 25 bases separating them. This CDR3 has 17 amino acids. The CDR3 region has the DNA TGTGCCAGTAGTATGAGGATTGGAGGACTTCGTTCTGGGGAGCAGTTCTTC. Protein sequence: CASSMRIGGLRSGEQFF.

This clonotype has a handful of counts. The chain is built from TRBV5-1 and TRBJ2-7; the D gene could be TRBD1 or TRBD2 (5 bases each). The germline V and J ends were trimmed by 4 bases and 1 base, with 15 bases remaining between them. This CDR3 has 15 residues. The V gene's germline CDR1 is SGHRS and CDR2 YFSETQ. In DNA, the CDR3 is TGCGCCAGCAGCCCGACCGGGGCCCCTTCCTACGAGCAGTACTTC. Its protein product is CASSPTGAPSYEQYF.

Regarding this clonotype: This may come from a read error, since a much larger clone is one base off. V is TRBV14 and J is TRBJ2-5, with D maybe TRBD1 (6 bases). Germline loops: CDR1 SGHDN, CDR2 FVKESK. The CDR3 loop spans 18 amino acids. Trimming left V 0 bases short and J 2 bases short, with 19 bases between. CDR3 sequence: CASSQEGDRLGGQETQYF. The CDR3 DNA is TGTGCCAGCAGCCAAGAAGGTGACAGGCTAGGAGGTCAAGAGACCCAGTACTTC.

The chain combines TRBV4-3 with TRBJ1-2; unclear D gene. The CDR3 runs 17 residues. The germline CDR1 and CDR2 sequences are LGHNA and YSLEER. The V end was cut by 0 bases, the J end by 6 bases, with 20 bases between. This CDR3 reads CASSQDLRRDQLNGYTF. In DNA, the CDR3 is TGCGCCAGCAGCCAAGATCTTCGGAGGGATCAACTAAATGGCTACACCTTC.

This clonotype came up many times. The J gene is TRBJ2-7, the V gene TRBV30, with D maybe TRBD2 (5 bases). Germline V gene lookup returns CDR1 GTSNPN and CDR2 SVGIG (reference sequence). This CDR3 spans 13 amino acids. V lost 2 bases and J 2 bases, leaving 10 bases between the germline ends. The CDR3 sequence is CAWSFGMTYEQYF. The CDR3, as DNA: TGTGCCTGGAGTTTCGGGATGACCTACGAGCAGTACTTC.